One sample yielded the 6 T cell receptor beta chains listed below, sequenced in a study of cytomegalovirus exposure and HLA in healthy donors. Primers: 60 Vbeta forward and 13 Jbeta reverse. Using immunoSEQ multiplex PCR, the repertoire was profiled, and TCRdb retains in-frame clones only, with some absent. The repertoire holds approximately 92,000 clones, with about three quarters as singletons. The sequenced sample was PBMCs. The receptor source for this set is a man in his sixties in good health and CMV-seronegative.

The chain combines TRBV5-1 with TRBJ2-1, with 7 bases fitting TRBD2. Trimming took 4 bases from V and 7 from J; bases not matched to a gene: 8. This CDR3 is built from 14 residues. Germline V gene sequence: CDR1 SGHRS, CDR2 YFSETQ. CDR3 coding DNA: TGCGCCAGCAGCCCCCTGGGGGAGGGGAATGAGCAGTTCTTC. It yields the protein CASSPLGEGNEQFF.

The V call is TRBV5-6, the J call TRBJ1-6, with D unresolved. Germline V lookup: CDR1 SGHDT, CDR2 YYEEEE. The CDR3 has 17 residues. Trimming shortened V by 4 bases and J by 0 bases, and 14 bases separated the two germline ends. As DNA, the CDR3 is TGTGCCAGCAGCCCTGGTACGCCGAGCTCCTATAATTCACCCCTCCACTTT. This sequence encodes CASSPGTPSSYNSPLHF.

The chain links TRBV6-5 to TRBJ2-1; no firm D call. Germline CDR1 and CDR2: MNHEY and SVGAGI. CDR3 length: 14 amino acids. Trimming shortened V by 0 bases and J by 9 bases, and 12 bases separated the two germline ends. Here the CDR3 reads CASSYSIPVIEQFF. In DNA, the CDR3 is TGTGCCAGCAGTTACTCGATCCCGGTAATTGAGCAGTTCTTC.

V gene TRBV6-1 combines with J gene TRBJ1-2; D not certain. The CDR3 sequence is 12 residues long. V lost 3 bases and J 4 bases, leaving 6 bases between the germline ends. Looked up from germline, CDR1 is MNHNS and CDR2 is SASEGT. This chain's CDR3 is CASSDSVYGYTF. For the CDR3, the DNA is TGTGCCAGCAGTGATTCAGTCTATGGCTACACCTTC.

The genes are TRBV5-4 and TRBJ2-2, with 11 bases that match TRBD2. Germline V gene sequence: CDR1 SGHNT, CDR2 YYREEE (reference sequence). The V gene end was trimmed by 3 bases and the J gene end by 5 bases; junction bases not matched to a gene: 3. This CDR3 is 15 amino acids long. The CDR3 DNA reads TGTGCCAGCAGCTCGGGACTAGCGGTAACCGGGGAGCTGTTTTTT. This codes for CASSSGLAVTGELFF. Together with reference TRBV5-4 and TRBJ2-2, the CDR3 gives the full variable domain: ETGVTQSPTHLIKTRGQQVTLRCSSQSGHNTVSWYQQALGQGPQFIFQYYREEENGRGNFPPRFSGLQFPNYSSELNVNALELDDSALYLCASSSGLAVTGELFFGEGSRLTVL.

The chain is built from TRBV5-1 and TRBJ2-1, with TRBD2 matching over 12 bases. Germline CDR1 and CDR2: SGHRS and YFSETQ. Trimming removed 3 bases from V and 8 bases from J; junction bases left unmatched: 9. The CDR3 is made up of 16 amino acids. In DNA form, the CDR3 reads TGCGCCAGCAGCTACCCCGGGACTAGCGGGTTTTATGAGCAGTTCTTC. It is translated as CASSYPGTSGFYEQFF.